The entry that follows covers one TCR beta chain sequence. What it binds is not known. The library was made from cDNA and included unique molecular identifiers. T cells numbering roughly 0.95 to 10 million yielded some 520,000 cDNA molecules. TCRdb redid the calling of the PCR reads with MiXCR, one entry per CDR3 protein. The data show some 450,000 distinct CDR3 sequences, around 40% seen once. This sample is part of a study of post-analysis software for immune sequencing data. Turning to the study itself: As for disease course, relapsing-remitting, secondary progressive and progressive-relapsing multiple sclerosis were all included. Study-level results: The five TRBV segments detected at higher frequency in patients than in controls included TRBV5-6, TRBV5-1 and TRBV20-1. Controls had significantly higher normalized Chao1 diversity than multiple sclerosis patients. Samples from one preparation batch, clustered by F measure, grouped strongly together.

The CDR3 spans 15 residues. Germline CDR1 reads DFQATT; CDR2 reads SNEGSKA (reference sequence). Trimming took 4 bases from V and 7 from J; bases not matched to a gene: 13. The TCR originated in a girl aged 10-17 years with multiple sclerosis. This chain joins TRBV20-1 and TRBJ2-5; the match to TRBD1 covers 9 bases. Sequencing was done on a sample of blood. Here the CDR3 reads CSATGPTGGKGTQYF. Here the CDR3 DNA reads TGCAGTGCTACGGGGCCGACAGGGGGGAAAGGGACCCAGTACTTC.